A single sample gave rise to the 8 T cell receptor beta chains below, sequenced in a study of immune characterization of retroperitoneal liposarcoma (dated by TCRdb to about 2019). The library was made by PCR. This sample was sequenced with a NextSeq 500. TCRdb itself trimmed the public reads at Q25 with fastp, ran MiXCR and retained productive beta chains. All rows with the same CDR3 protein become a single entry with the most common DNA and genes. The table for this sample lists 9,500 to 14,000 distinct CDR3 sequences; roughly 28% of them were counted only once. In total, the top ten clones hold about 9% of the sample. What was sequenced was tumor tissue. Receptors originate from a female donor with retroperitoneal liposarcoma.

This clonotype has at least ten counts. The chain is built from TRBV5-4 and TRBJ2-5, with a weak D call TRBD2 (6 bases). The CDR3 length is 14 residues. The V end lost 2 bases, the J end lost 9 bases, and 17 bases lay between the germline ends. CDR1 SGHNT and CDR2 YYREEE come from the germline V gene (reference sequence). Here the CDR3 reads CASSFRVQGGSQYF. In DNA form, the CDR3 reads TGTGCCAGCAGCTTCCGGGTCCAAGGAGGGTCCCAGTACTTC.

By share, this clonotype counts as medium-sized (0.01 to 0.1%). V and J are TRBV6-6 and TRBJ2-1, with 12 positions matching TRBD2. The germline gives CDR1 MNHNY, CDR2 SVGAGI (reference sequence). The CDR3 runs to 16 residues. Trimming took 2 bases from V and 10 from J; bases not matched to a gene: 9. The CDR3 here is CASSYSGLAGGGEQFF. DNA for the CDR3: TGTGCCAGCAGTTACAGTGGTCTAGCGGGAGGGGGGGAGCAGTTCTTC.

This clonotype was seen many times. This rearrangement joins TRBV6-1 to TRBJ2-1, with TRBD2 as a possible D gene (7 bases). The CDR3 covers 15 residues. CDR1 and CDR2 (germline): MNHNS, SASEGT. Between the trimmed V and J ends, which lost 4 bases and 10 bases, there was a span of 20 bases. CDR3 nucleotides: TGTGCCAGCAGTGCCCGGGGAGGGGGTTACTACGAGCAGTTCTTC. Translation: CASSARGGGYYEQFF.

At least ten counts were recorded for this clonotype. This chain connects TRBV6-2 or TRBV6-3 to TRBJ2-6; the D gene is possibly TRBD1 (5 bases). V shed 5 bases and J shed 2 bases, with 13 bases lying between them. This CDR3 comprises 16 residues. Germline V CDR1 and CDR2: MNHEY, SVGEGT. CDR3 sequence: CASSHLSRAGANVLTF. The DNA for the CDR3 is TGTGCCAGCAGTCACCTAAGCAGGGCTGGGGCCAACGTCCTGACTTTC.

This chain joins TRBV5-1 and TRBJ2-2; D perhaps matches TRBD1 (5 bases). The CDR3 is 14 residues long. Between the trimmed V and J ends, which lost 7 bases and 2 bases, there was a span of 12 bases. Germline V CDR1 and CDR2: SGHRS, YFSETQ. CDR3 protein: CASSPQGNTGELFF. Here the CDR3 DNA reads TGCGCCAGCTCTCCCCAGGGTAACACCGGGGAGCTGTTTTTT.

This clonotype was counted only a few times. The CDR3 nucleotides are TGTGCCAGCAGCCCGGGGGACAATGAGCAGTACTTC. This sequence encodes CASSPGDNEQYF. The chain is built from TRBV6-1 and TRBJ2-1, with D possibly called TRBD1 or TRBD2 (6 bases each). Near its end, the DNA agrees better with TRBJ2-7, so the J call may be wrong. Germline V gene sequence: CDR1 MNHNS, CDR2 SASEGT. This CDR3 spans 12 amino acids.

The chain couples TRBV4-1 to TRBJ2-1; perhaps TRBD2 as D (5 bases). The end of the DNA is better explained by TRBJ2-7, so the J call may be wrong. Germline V gives CDR1 MGHRA, CDR2 YSYEKL. The CDR3 spans 15 residues. The CDR3 nucleotides are TGCGCCAGCAGCCAAGATCCGGGGTACCACAATGAGCAGTACTTC. Translated: CASSQDPGYHNEQYF.

The chain links TRBV6-1 to TRBJ1-2; 8 bases fit TRBD1. The V gene end was trimmed by 4 bases and the J gene end by 2 bases; junction bases not matched to a gene: 6. The CDR3 loop spans 15 amino acids. The germline V gene has CDR1 MNHNS and CDR2 SASEGT. The DNA of the CDR3 is TGTGCCAGCAGTGGGAGGACAGGGAAGAACTATGGCTACACCTTC. Its translation: CASSGRTGKNYGYTF.